A selection of T cell receptor beta chains follows, all from one sample in a study of CD8 T cells in Susac syndrome. Each CDR3 protein is one row after TCRdb ran MiXCR on the immunoSEQ multiplex PCR reads. Found here are about 300,000 distinct CDR3 sequences, 85% of them singletons; the top ten hold about 0.11%. Sequences were obtained from CD8+ T cells from PBMCs. The receptors come from a human donor with multiple sclerosis. CDR3s include the opening cysteine and the closing phenylalanine or tryptophan. The D gene is left open where the match is weak. For some rows the clone size is stated as once, few or many, or as a class when expanded; others skip it.

d_gene | abundance | j_gene | v_gene | CDR3nt | CDR3aa
NA | few | TRBJ2-1 | TRBV6-1 | TGTGCCAGCATCGGTGGAGAGGACAATGAGCAGTTCTTC | CASIGGEDNEQFF
NA | NA | TRBJ2-2 | TRBV13 | TGTGCCAGCAGCTTGGAGGGGACGTTCGCGAACACCGGGGAGCTGTTTTTT | CASSLEGTFANTGELFF
NA | NA | TRBJ1-1 | TRBV20-1 | TGCAGTGCTTTCCACAGGGATTTGAACACTGAAGCTTTCTTT | CSAFHRDLNTEAFF
NA | NA | TRBJ2-3 | TRBV4-2 | TGTGCCAGCAGCGTCCCGGGACTGGGGGTCCTAGATACGCAGTATTTT | CASSVPGLGVLDTQYF
NA | few | TRBJ1-5 | TRBV7-9 | TGTGCCAGCAGCTCTATAGACAGCAATCAGCCCCAGCATTTT | CASSSIDSNQPQHF
NA | NA | TRBJ1-1 | TRBV6-1 | TGTGCCAGCAGTGTCGGTGGCGTGAGGTTCACTGAAGCTTTCTTT | CASSVGGVRFTEAFF
TRBD2 | NA | TRBJ2-1 | TRBV29-1 | TGCAGCGTTGATGACGGCGGGAGGGGCAATGAGCAGTTCTTC | CSVDDGGRGNEQFF
TRBD2 | NA | TRBJ2-1 | TRBV5-5 | TGTGCCAGCAGCTTGGGATTTGGGCGGGAGTTTATCCACAATGAGCAGTTCTTC | CASSLGFGREFIHNEQFF
TRBD2 | NA | TRBJ2-7 | TRBV28 | TGTGCCAGCAGCCTCACTAGCGGGAATAGTTACGAGCAGTACTTC | CASSLTSGNSYEQYF
TRBD2 | once | TRBJ2-7 | TRBV5-1 | TGCGCCAGCACTAGCGGGAGGGCATACGAGCAGTACTTC | CASTSGRAYEQYF
NA | NA | TRBJ2-5 | TRBV7-9 | TGTGCCAGCAGCTGGTTGGACAGACTGACATACCAAGAGACCCAGTACTTC | CASSWLDRLTYQETQYF
NA | NA | TRBJ2-7 | TRBV28 | TGTGCCAGCAGCTCCCAATCAAGGGGGTACCGCGACGAGCAGTACTTC | CASSSQSRGYRDEQYF
NA | NA | TRBJ1-5 | TRBV28 | TGTGCCAGCAGTTTCGGGTTTAGCAATCAGCCCCAGCATTTT | CASSFGFSNQPQHF
NA | NA | TRBJ1-5 | TRBV27 | TGTGCCAGCAGTAAGGTCAATCAGCCCCAGCATTTT | CASSKVNQPQHF
TRBD2 | NA | TRBJ2-1 | TRBV29-1 | TGCAGCGTTGAAGATTTCCCCGTAAGACTAGCGGGAGATAGTGAGCAGTTCTTC | CSVEDFPVRLAGDSEQFF
NA | NA | TRBJ1-4 | TRBV6-1 | TGTGCCAGCAGTCCAGGGTTGCCTGAAAAACTGTTTTTT | CASSPGLPEKLFF
NA | NA | TRBJ2-2 | TRBV30 | TGTGCCTGGAGTCTTGGTTCCGGGGAGCTGTTTTTT | CAWSLGSGELFF
TRBD1 | NA | TRBJ2-1 | TRBV28 | TGTGCCAGCAGTTTTACCCTGACAGGGGTTGAGCAGTTCTTC | CASSFTLTGVEQFF
TRBD2 | NA | TRBJ2-5 | TRBV29-1 | TGCAGCGTGGGGAGGGAACAAGAGACCCAGTACTTC | CSVGREQETQYF
NA | NA | TRBJ2-7 | TRBV12-3/TRBV12-4 | TGTGCCAGCAGCTCCGTGATTCACGAGCAGTACTTC | CASSSVIHEQYF
NA | NA | TRBJ2-1 | TRBV20-1 | TGCAGTGCTCCTACCCAAACTAGTGTAAGCTACAATGAGCAGTTCTTC | CSAPTQTSVSYNEQFF
NA | NA | TRBJ1-5 | TRBV27 | TGTGCCAGCAGTTTGCGGCAGGGGAATTTCTGCAATCAGCCCCAGCATTTT | CASSLRQGNFCNQPQHF
NA | few | TRBJ2-2 | TRBV27 | TGTGCCAGCAAGAATTGGGGGGTCACCGGGGAGCTGTTTTTT | CASKNWGVTGELFF
NA | NA | TRBJ2-1 | TRBV25-1 | TGTGCCAGCAGTGACTCGGGAAGCGGGGAGCAGTTCTTC | CASSDSGSGEQFF
NA | NA | TRBJ2-1 | TRBV9 | TGTGCCAGCAGCGTAGACCCGGAGATACGTGAGCAGTTCTTC | CASSVDPEIREQFF
NA | NA | TRBJ1-4 | TRBV3-1 | TGTGCCAGCAGCCAAATAGGGAGTTCAACTAATGAAAAACTGTTTTTT | CASSQIGSSTNEKLFF